Listed below are T cell receptor beta chains from one sample, sequenced in a study of blood T cell repertoires in COVID-19. Using immunoSEQ multiplex PCR, the repertoire was profiled, and TCRdb retains in-frame clones only, with some absent. This table has under 250,000 clones, over 70% appearing once. The sequencing sample was made of PBMCs or T cells enriched from blood (not recorded which). The receptors were sampled from a woman aged 40 to 50 who had been exposed to COVID-19. The CDR3 runs from the conserved cysteine through the conserved F or W. A D gene is named only where the DNA matches it firmly. A clone size is listed for some rows: how often the clone was seen (once, few, many), or a class if it is expanded.

TRBJ2-2	-	14	TRBD2	TRBV7-9	TGTGCCAGCAGGCCTAGCGGGAGCGGCGGGGAGCTGTTTTTT	CASRPSGSGGELFF
TRBJ1-6	-	13	-	TRBV19	TGTGCCAGTAGTCCGACAAATAATTCACCCCTCCACTTT	CASSPTNNSPLHF
TRBJ2-1	-	14	-	TRBV5-1	TGTGCCAGCAGCTCACGAACAGATCACAATGAGCAGTTCTTC	CASSSRTDHNEQFF
TRBJ2-3	-	15	-	TRBV5-1	TGCGCCAGCACCCTTGGGGGCGCGGGCACAGATACGCAGTATTTT	CASTLGGAGTDTQYF
TRBJ2-1	-	14	TRBD1	TRBV10-3	TGTGCCATCAGAGCCGGGACAGGGACCGATGAGCAGTTCTTC	CAIRAGTGTDEQFF
TRBJ2-1	-	21	TRBD2	TRBV23-1	TGCGCCAGCAGTCAACTCTCCGGGGGAGGGACTAGCGGGAGGGGGTACAATGAGCAGTTCTTC	CASSQLSGGGTSGRGYNEQFF
TRBJ2-1	-	13	-	TRBV6-5	TGTGCCAGCAGTTACTCGCGGGGTCATGAGCAGTTCTTC	CASSYSRGHEQFF
TRBJ1-2	-	14	-	TRBV11-3	TGTGCCAGCAGCCCTAGGAATTGGATTTATGGCTACACCTTC	CASSPRNWIYGYTF
TRBJ1-6	-	15	-	TRBV30	TGTGCCTGGAGTCCGTCCAGGCTTTTGAATTCACCCCTCCACTTT	CAWSPSRLLNSPLHF
TRBJ1-2	-	17	TRBD1	TRBV28	TGTGCCAGCAGTTTCCCTCAAGGGGGCTCGCCAGACTATGGCTACACCTTC	CASSFPQGGSPDYGYTF
TRBJ1-4	-	14	TRBD1	TRBV5-1	TGCGCCAGCAGCAACCCTGGACAGGGTGAAAAACTGTTTTTT	CASSNPGQGEKLFF
TRBJ2-3	-	17	-	TRBV5-1	TGCGCCAGCAGCCGAGTGGAGGTGGGGGCTAGCACAGATACGCAGTATTTT	CASSRVEVGASTDTQYF
TRBJ2-3	-	16	-	TRBV2	TGTGCCAGCAGTGTTTCGGGTTACCCTAGCACAGATACGCAGTATTTT	CASSVSGYPSTDTQYF
TRBJ2-1	-	16	TRBD2	TRBV4-2	TGTGCCAGCAGCCAAGGGGCGGGAGGGCCTGGGAATGAGCAGTTCTTC	CASSQGAGGPGNEQFF
TRBJ2-1	-	13	-	TRBV7-2	TGTGCCAGCAGCGCGGCCTCCTACAATGAGCAGTTCTTC	CASSAASYNEQFF
TRBJ2-2	once	15	-	TRBV19	TGTGCCAGTAGTTCCTCAAGCGCGGGCACCGGGGAGCTGTTTTTT	CASSSSSAGTGELFF
TRBJ1-5	-	18	TRBD1	TRBV6-2/TRBV6-3	TGTGCCAGCAGTTACTCGATTATGGGACAGGGGTTCAATCAGCCCCAGCATTTT	CASSYSIMGQGFNQPQHF
TRBJ2-7	-	12	-	TRBV27	TGTGCCAGCAGTAAACAGGGCTACGAGCAGTACTTC	CASSKQGYEQYF
TRBJ2-1	-	18	-	TRBV11-2	TGTGCCAGCAGCTTAGCGGGCCTTAGCGGAAAATCCTACAATGAGCAGTTCTTC	CASSLAGLSGKSYNEQFF
TRBJ1-1	-	15	-	TRBV5-1	TGTGCCAGCAGCTTGGCTCTGGGGCAGACCCCTGAAGCTTTCTTT	CASSLALGQTPEAFF
TRBJ2-1	-	16	-	TRBV29-1	TGCAGCGTTGAAGATCTTTTCCTAGGAGAGAGCAATGAGCAGTTCTTC	CSVEDLFLGESNEQFF
TRBJ2-2	-	14	-	TRBV6-5	TGTGCCAGCAGTTTCGGACAGAACACCGGGGAGCTGTTTTTT	CASSFGQNTGELFF
TRBJ1-1	-	15	TRBD1	TRBV7-9	TGTGCCAGCACTTCCCGAGGGGGCAGCAACACTGAAGCTTTCTTT	CASTSRGGSNTEAFF
TRBJ1-1	once	15	-	TRBV10-3	TGTGCCATCAGTGAACAACTGACAGGTAACACTGAAGCTTTCTTT	CAISEQLTGNTEAFF
TRBJ2-1	few	16	-	TRBV7-2	TGTGCCAGCAGCTTAGCCGGGACTCGGACCTACAATGAGCAGTTCTTC	CASSLAGTRTYNEQFF
TRBJ1-4	-	15	-	TRBV19	TGTGCCAGTAGTATGGGGCCCCGACCCGGTGAAAAACTGTTTTTT	CASSMGPRPGEKLFF
TRBJ2-7	-	16	-	TRBV4-1	TGCGCCAGCAGCCACGACACAGAAAGTTTCTCCTACGAGCAGTACTTC	CASSHDTESFSYEQYF
TRBJ2-1	-	12	-	TRBV7-2	TGTGCCAGCAGGCTTCAGGGCGATGAGCAGTTCTTC	CASRLQGDEQFF
TRBJ1-5	-	18	-	TRBV21-1	TGTGCCAGCAGCAAAAAGGGGGGACAGGGCTTTGTCAATCAGCCCCAGCATTTT	CASSKKGGQGFVNQPQHF
TRBJ1-5	-	17	-	TRBV4-1	TGCGCCAGCAGCCAAGAAAATGGCGGGGGGGCGGGCCAGCCCCAGCATTTT	CASSQENGGGAGQPQHF
TRBJ1-2	-	14	-	TRBV28	TGTGCCAGCAGTTTCTTGGGACAATCTTATGGCTACACCTTC	CASSFLGQSYGYTF
TRBJ2-7	-	14	-	TRBV9	TGTGCCAGCAGCCTAAACGCGGTTCCCTACGAGCAGTACTTC	CASSLNAVPYEQYF
TRBJ2-1	once	15	-	TRBV7-3	TGTGCCAGCAGCTTATCCCAGGGGTTGGGCAATGAGCAGTTCTTC	CASSLSQGLGNEQFF
TRBJ1-2	-	15	-	TRBV9	TGTGCCAGCAGCGTAGGTGGGCCAGGAAACTATGGCTACACCTTC	CASSVGGPGNYGYTF
TRBJ1-2	-	12	-	TRBV7-2	TGTGCCAGCCAGCTTACCGAGGATGGCTACACCTTC	CASQLTEDGYTF
TRBJ1-1	-	14	-	TRBV25-1	TGTGCCAGCAGTGAATACAGGGTGTCGGCTGAAGCTTTCTTT	CASSEYRVSAEAFF
TRBJ1-5	-	15	-	TRBV6-5	TGTGCCAGCAGCGTCAGCGCGATTAGCAATCAGCCCCAGCATTTT	CASSVSAISNQPQHF
TRBJ1-5	-	13	TRBD1	TRBV7-3	TGTGCCAGCAGCTTACAGGGGGGAACGCCCCAGCATTTT	CASSLQGGTPQHF
TRBJ2-1	-	15	-	TRBV15	TGTGCCACCAGCAGAGATCAAGAGGCCTACAATGAGCAGTTCTTC	CATSRDQEAYNEQFF
TRBJ2-1	-	15	TRBD2	TRBV5-1	TGTGCCAGCAGCTTGGGAGGGAGCTCCTACAATGAGCAGTTCTTC	CASSLGGSSYNEQFF
TRBJ1-2	-	13	-	TRBV3-1/TRBV3-2	TGTGCCAGCAGCCAAGAACAGATCTATGGCTACACCTTC	CASSQEQIYGYTF
TRBJ2-3	-	12	-	TRBV6-5	TGTGCCCATCACTTATTGACAGATACGCAGTATTTT	CAHHLLTDTQYF